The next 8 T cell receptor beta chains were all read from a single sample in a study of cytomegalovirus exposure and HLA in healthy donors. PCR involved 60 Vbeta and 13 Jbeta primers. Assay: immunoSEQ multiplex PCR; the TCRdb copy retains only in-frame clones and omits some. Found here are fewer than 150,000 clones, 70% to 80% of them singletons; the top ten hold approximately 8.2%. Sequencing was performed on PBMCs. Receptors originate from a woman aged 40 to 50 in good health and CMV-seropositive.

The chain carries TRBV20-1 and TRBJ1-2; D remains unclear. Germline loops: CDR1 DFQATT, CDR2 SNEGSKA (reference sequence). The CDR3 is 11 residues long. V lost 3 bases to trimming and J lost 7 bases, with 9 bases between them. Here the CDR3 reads CSASRSGGYTF. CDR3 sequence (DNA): TGCAGTGCTAGTCGCAGCGGTGGCTACACCTTC.

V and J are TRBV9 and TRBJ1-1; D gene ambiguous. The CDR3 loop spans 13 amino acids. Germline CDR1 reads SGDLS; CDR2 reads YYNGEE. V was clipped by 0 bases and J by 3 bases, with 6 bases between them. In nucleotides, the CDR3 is TGTGCCAGCAGCGTAGTAGTGGACACTGAAGCTTTCTTT. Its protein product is CASSVVVDTEAFF.

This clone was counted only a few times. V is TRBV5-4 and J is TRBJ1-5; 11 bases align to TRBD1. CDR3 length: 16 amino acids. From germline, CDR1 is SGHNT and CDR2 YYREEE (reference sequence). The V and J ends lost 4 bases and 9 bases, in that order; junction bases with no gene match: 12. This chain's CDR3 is CASSDAPGQGARPQHF. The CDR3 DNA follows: TGTGCCAGCAGCGATGCACCCGGACAGGGGGCTCGGCCCCAGCATTTT.

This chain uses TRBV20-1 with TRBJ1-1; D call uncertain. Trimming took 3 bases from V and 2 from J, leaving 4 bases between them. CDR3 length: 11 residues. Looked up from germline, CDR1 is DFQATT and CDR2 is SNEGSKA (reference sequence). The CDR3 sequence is CSARSNTEAFF. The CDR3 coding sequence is TGCAGTGCTAGGTCTAACACTGAAGCTTTCTTT.

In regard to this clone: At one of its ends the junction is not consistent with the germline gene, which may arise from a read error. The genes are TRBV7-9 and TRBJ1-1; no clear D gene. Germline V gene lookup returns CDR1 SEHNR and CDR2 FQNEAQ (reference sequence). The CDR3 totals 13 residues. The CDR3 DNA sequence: TGTGCCAGCAGCTTAGCCCCCGGGTTTTTAAGGCATTTT. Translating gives CASSLAPGFLRHF.

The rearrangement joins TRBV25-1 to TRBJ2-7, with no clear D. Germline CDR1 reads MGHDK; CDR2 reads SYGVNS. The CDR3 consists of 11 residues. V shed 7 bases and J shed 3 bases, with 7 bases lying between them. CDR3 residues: CASKNSYEQYV. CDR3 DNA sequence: TGTGCCAGCAAAAACAGCTACGAGCAGTACGTC.

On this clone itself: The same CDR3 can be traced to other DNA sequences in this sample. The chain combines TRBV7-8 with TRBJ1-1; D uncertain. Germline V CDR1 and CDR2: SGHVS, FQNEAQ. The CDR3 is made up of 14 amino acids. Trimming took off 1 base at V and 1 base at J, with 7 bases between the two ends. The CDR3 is CASSLVGGNTEAFF. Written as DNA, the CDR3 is TGTGCCAGCAGCTTAGTCGGCGGGAACACTGAAGCTTTCTTT.

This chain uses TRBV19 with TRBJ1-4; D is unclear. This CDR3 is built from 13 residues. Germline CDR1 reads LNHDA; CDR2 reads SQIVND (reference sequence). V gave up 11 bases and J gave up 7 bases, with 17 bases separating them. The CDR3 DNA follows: TGTGCCGCGAGCCGGGATAGAGGTGAAAAACTGTTTTTT. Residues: CAASRDRGEKLFF.